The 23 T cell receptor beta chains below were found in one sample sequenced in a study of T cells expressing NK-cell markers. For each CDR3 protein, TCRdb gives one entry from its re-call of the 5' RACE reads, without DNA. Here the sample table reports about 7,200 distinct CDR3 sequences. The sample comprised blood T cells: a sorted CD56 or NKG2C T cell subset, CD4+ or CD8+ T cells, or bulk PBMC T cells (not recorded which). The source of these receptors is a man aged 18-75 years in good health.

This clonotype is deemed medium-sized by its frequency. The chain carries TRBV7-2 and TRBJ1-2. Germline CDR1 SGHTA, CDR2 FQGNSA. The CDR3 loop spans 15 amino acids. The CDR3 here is CASSLEPVSNYGYTF.

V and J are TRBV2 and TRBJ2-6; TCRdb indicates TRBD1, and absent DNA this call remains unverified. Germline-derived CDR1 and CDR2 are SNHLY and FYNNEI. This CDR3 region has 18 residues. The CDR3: CASSGRGGEISGANVLTF.

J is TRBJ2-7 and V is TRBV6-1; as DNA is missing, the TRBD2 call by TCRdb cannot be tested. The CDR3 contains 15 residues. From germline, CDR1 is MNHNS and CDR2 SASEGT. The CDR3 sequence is CASSEYNGGSYEQYF.

This CDR3 is CSARDGGADTGELFF. V and J are TRBV20-1 and TRBJ2-2; TCRdb's assignment of TRBD2 cannot be checked, as there is no DNA. The CDR3 covers 15 residues. Germline CDR1 and CDR2: DFQATT and SNEGSKA (reference sequence).

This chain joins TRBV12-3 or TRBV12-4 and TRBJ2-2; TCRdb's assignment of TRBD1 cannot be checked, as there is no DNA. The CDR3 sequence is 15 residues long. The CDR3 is CASRPTAQGTGELFF.

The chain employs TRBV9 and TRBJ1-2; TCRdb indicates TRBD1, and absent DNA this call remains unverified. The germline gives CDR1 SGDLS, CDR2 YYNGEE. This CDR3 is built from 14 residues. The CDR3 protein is CASSVSPVNYGYTF.

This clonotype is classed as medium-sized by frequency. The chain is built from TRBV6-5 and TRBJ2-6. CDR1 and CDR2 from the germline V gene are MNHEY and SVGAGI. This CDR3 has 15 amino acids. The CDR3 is CASSYEASGANVLTF.

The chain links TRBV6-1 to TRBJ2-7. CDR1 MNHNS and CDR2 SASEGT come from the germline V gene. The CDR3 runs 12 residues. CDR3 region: CASSESRVEQYF.

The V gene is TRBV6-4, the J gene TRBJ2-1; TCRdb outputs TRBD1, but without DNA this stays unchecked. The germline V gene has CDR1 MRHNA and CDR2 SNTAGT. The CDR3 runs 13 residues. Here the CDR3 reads CASSLTGNNEQFF.

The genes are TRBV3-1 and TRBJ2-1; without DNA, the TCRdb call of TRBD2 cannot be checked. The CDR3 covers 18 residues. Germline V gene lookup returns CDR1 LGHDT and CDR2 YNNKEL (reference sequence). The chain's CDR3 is CASSLLGTSGGAANEQFF.

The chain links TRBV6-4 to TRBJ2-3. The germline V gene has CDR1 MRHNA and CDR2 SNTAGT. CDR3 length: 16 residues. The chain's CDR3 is CASSDSGRSSTDTQYF.

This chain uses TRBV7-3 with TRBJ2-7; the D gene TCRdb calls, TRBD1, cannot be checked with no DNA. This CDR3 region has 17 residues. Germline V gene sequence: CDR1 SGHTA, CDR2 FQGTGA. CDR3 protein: CASSLGTGGLSSYEQYF. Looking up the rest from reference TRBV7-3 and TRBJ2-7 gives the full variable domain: GAGVSQTPSNKVTEKGKYVELRCDPISGHTALYWYRQSLGQGPEFLIYFQGTGAADDSGLPNDRFFAVRPEGSVSTLKIQRTERGDSAVYLCASSLGTGGLSSYEQYFGPGTRLTVT.

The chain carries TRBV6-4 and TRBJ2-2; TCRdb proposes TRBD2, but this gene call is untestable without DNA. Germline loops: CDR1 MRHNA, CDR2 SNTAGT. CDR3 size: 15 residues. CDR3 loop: CASSAVAGDPGELFF.

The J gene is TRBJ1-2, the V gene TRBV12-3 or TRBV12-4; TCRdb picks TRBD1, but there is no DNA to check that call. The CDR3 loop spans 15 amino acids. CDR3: CASSFNPGIPYGYTF.

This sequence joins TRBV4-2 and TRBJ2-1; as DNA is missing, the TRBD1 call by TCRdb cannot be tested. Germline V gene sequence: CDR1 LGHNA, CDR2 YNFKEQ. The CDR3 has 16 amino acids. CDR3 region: CASSQEGGSSYNEQFF.

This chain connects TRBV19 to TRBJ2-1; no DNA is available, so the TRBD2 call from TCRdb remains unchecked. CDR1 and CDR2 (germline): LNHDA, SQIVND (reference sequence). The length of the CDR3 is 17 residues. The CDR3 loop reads CASQGLAGGRSYNEQFF.

The CDR3 sequence is CASSYESNQPQHF. The chain couples TRBV6-2 or TRBV6-3 to TRBJ1-5. There are 13 residues in the CDR3. Germline V gene sequence: CDR1 MNHEY, CDR2 SVGEGT.

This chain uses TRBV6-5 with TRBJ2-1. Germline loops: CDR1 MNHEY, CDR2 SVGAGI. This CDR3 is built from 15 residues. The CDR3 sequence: CASSLEAGSYNEQFF.

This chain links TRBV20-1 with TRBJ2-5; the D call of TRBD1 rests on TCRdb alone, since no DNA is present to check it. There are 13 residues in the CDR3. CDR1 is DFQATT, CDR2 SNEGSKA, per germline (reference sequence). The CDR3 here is CSAPTGHLETQYF.

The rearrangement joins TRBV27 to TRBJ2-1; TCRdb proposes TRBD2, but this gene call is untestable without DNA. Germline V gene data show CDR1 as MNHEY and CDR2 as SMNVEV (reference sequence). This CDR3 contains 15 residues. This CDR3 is CASSSPGGLYNEQFF.

The CDR3: CASSSGTGDTGELFF. J is TRBJ2-2 and V is TRBV25-1; there is no DNA to check the TCRdb D call of TRBD1. CDR3 size: 15 residues. The V gene's germline CDR1 is MGHDK and CDR2 SYGVNS.

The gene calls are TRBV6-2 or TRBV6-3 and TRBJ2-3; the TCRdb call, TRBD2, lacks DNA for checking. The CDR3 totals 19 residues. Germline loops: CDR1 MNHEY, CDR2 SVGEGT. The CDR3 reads CASSYSGTSGGAVTDTQYF.

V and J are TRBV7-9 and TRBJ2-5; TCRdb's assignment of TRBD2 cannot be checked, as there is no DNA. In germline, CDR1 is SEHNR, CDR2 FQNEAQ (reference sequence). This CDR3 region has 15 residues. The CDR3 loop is CASSFWRGGGETQYF.